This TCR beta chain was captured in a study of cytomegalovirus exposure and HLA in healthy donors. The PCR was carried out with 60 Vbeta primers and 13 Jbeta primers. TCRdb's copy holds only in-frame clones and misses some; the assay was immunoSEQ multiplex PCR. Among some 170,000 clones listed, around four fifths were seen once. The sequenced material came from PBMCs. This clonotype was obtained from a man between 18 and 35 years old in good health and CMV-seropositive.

The CDR3: CASSPHQGAYEQYF. The CDR3 DNA reads TGTGCCAGCAGTCCTCACCAGGGGGCTTACGAGCAGTACTTC. The rearrangement joins TRBV27 to TRBJ2-7, with 8 bases identical to TRBD1. The CDR3 consists of 14 residues. The V and J ends lost 5 bases and 4 bases, in that order; junction bases with no gene match: 7. Germline CDR1 reads MNHEY; CDR2 reads SMNVEV (reference sequence).